The next 14 T cell receptor beta chains were all read from a single sample in a study of blood T cell repertoires in COVID-19. Sequenced by immunoSEQ multiplex PCR; TCRdb stores in-frame clones only, minus some. The table includes over 100,000 clones, 55% to 75% detected once. The material sequenced was peripheral blood. These receptors were obtained from a woman aged 70 to 79 with acute or convalescent COVID-19.

The chain uses TRBV27 and TRBJ1-5, with TRBD1 matching 10 bases. Germline-derived CDR1 and CDR2 are MNHEY and SMNVEV (reference sequence). CDR3 length: 15 amino acids. Losses at the gene ends were 6 bases for V and 6 bases for J; bases not matched to a gene: 8. For the CDR3, the DNA is TGTGCCAGCAGAAAGACAGGGGGCTTAAGTCAGCCCCAGCATTTT. Its protein is CASRKTGGLSQPQHF.

This clone was observed at least ten times. This chain connects TRBV7-2 to TRBJ1-1; 9 bases map to TRBD1. From germline, CDR1 is SGHTA and CDR2 FQGNSA. This CDR3 has 14 amino acids. The trim removed 5 bases at V and 1 base at J, leaving 2 bases unmatched. CDR3 sequence: CASSRDRANTEAFF. The CDR3 DNA follows: TGTGCCAGCAGCCGGGACAGGGCGAACACTGAAGCTTTCTTT.

CDR3 nucleotide sequence: TGTGCCAGCAGCTTAGGAGGTAGCGGGGGTAAGGATACGCAGTATTTT. Encoded protein: CASSLGGSGGKDTQYF. V and J are TRBV7-6 and TRBJ2-3; TRBD2 agrees at 9 bases. The CDR3 loop spans 16 amino acids. CDR1 is SGHVS and CDR2 is FNYEAQ in the germline V gene. Germline trimming cut 1 base from V and 6 bases from J; bases unmatched to any gene: 8.

The rearrangement joins TRBV5-1 to TRBJ2-5, with a weak D call TRBD1 (5 bases). Trimming took off 4 bases at V and 4 bases at J, with 17 bases between the two ends. The germline V gene has CDR1 SGHRS and CDR2 YFSETQ. There are 15 residues in the CDR3. For the CDR3, the DNA is TGCGCCAGCAGCCCTGGCGTGGCAGGGCTAGAGACCCAGTACTTC. Amino acid sequence: CASSPGVAGLETQYF.

The V gene is TRBV2, the J gene TRBJ2-2, with a tentative D call TRBD2 (6 bases). CDR1 is SNHLY and CDR2 is FYNNEI in the germline V gene. V shed 1 base and J shed 2 bases, with 11 bases lying between them. CDR3 length equals 16 residues. CDR3 protein: CASSEEGTLNTGELFF. In DNA form, the CDR3 reads TGTGCCAGCAGTGAAGAGGGGACTCTTAACACCGGGGAGCTGTTTTTT.

The J gene is TRBJ1-2, the V gene TRBV5-4; D not resolved. CDR1 SGHNT and CDR2 YYREEE come from the germline V gene (reference sequence). V was clipped by 4 bases and J by 4 bases, with 14 bases between them. This CDR3 contains 14 residues. The CDR3 DNA is TGTGCCAGCAGCACCTCGGGAGCGGGCTATGGCTACACCTTC. Translated: CASSTSGAGYGYTF. Full variable domain (missing parts from reference TRBV5-4 and TRBJ1-2): ETGVTQSPTHLIKTRGQQVTLRCSSQSGHNTVSWYQQALGQGPQFIFQYYREEENGRGNFPPRFSGLQFPNYSSELNVNALELDDSALYLCASSTSGAGYGYTFGSGTRLTVV.

This chain links TRBV7-7 with TRBJ2-5; D gene uncertain. Germline values: CDR1 SSHAT, CDR2 FNYEAQ (reference sequence). The CDR3 has 15 residues. V lost 2 bases to trimming and J lost 2 bases, with 12 bases between them. The CDR3, as DNA: TGTGCCAGCAGCTTATACCCAGGTCCTCAAGAGACCCAGTACTTC. This translates into CASSLYPGPQETQYF.

The rearrangement joins TRBV7-9 to TRBJ2-3; 11 bases align to TRBD2. This CDR3 has 18 amino acids. Looked up from germline, CDR1 is SEHNR and CDR2 is FQNEAQ (reference sequence). With 0 bases clipped from V and 8 bases from J, the junction kept 13 bases outside the gene matches. This chain's CDR3 is CASSLAVASGGPIRTQYF. The CDR3 nucleotides read TGTGCCAGCAGCTTAGCAGTTGCTAGCGGGGGGCCCATTCGTACGCAGTATTTT.

This clone has more than one count but fewer than ten. The DNA for the CDR3 is TGCAGTGCCGAGGACTACAATGAGCAGTTCTTC. Translating it yields CSAEDYNEQFF. The rearrangement links TRBV20-1 to TRBJ2-1; unclear D gene. The length of the CDR3 is 11 residues. The germline V gene encodes CDR1 DFQATT and CDR2 SNEGSKA (reference sequence). Between the trimmed V and J ends, which lost 6 bases and 3 bases, there was a span of 6 bases.

This clone was seen a single time. V is TRBV3-1 (or the pseudogene TRBV3-2) and J is TRBJ2-7; tentatively, D is TRBD2 (6 bases). The CDR3 extends over 15 amino acids. V dropped 2 bases and J dropped 7 bases, with 18 bases sitting between them. Per germline, CDR1 LGHDT and CDR2 YNNKEL (reference sequence). CDR3: CASSQRSGEAREQYF. DNA of the CDR3: TGTGCCAGCAGCCAAAGATCGGGGGAAGCTCGGGAGCAGTACTTC.

The chain uses TRBV27 and TRBJ1-2; TRBD1 might be the D (5 bases). Per germline, CDR1 MNHEY and CDR2 SMNVEV (reference sequence). Trimming pared 0 bases from V and 6 bases from J, leaving 14 bases between. The CDR3 runs to 15 residues. The CDR3: CASSLSSQVPHGYTF. CDR3 bases: TGTGCCAGCAGTTTATCTTCACAGGTGCCCCATGGCTACACCTTC.

The chain has TRBV28 and TRBJ2-1, with 10 bases lining up with TRBD2. Germline V gene data show CDR1 as MDHEN and CDR2 as SYDVKM. The CDR3 loop spans 15 amino acids. The junction had 7 bases not matched to a gene; V was cut back by 2 bases and J by 9 bases. This CDR3 is CASSLAASGSSEQFF. CDR3 bases: TGTGCCAGCAGTTTAGCGGCTAGCGGGAGTAGTGAGCAGTTCTTC.

By share, this clone ranks as medium-sized. The V and J genes are TRBV6-2 or TRBV6-3 and TRBJ2-5; D gene uncertain. CDR3 length: 13 residues. V gave up 3 bases and J gave up 2 bases, with 7 bases separating them. From germline, CDR1 is MNHEY and CDR2 SVGEGT. The CDR3 spells CASSYQAQETQYF. CDR3 nucleotide sequence: TGTGCCAGCAGTTATCAGGCACAAGAGACCCAGTACTTC.

The V and J genes are TRBV7-2 and TRBJ1-2; 9 bases align to TRBD1. Germline assignment: CDR1 SGHTA and CDR2 FQGNSA. This CDR3 has 14 residues. V lost 3 bases to trimming and J lost 4 bases; unmatched junction nucleotides: 3. CDR3 sequence: CASSFGTGSYGYTF. In nucleotides, the CDR3 is TGTGCCAGCAGCTTTGGGACAGGGTCCTATGGCTACACCTTC. Using reference TRBV7-2 and TRBJ1-2 for the parts outside the CDR3, the full variable domain is GAGVSQSPSNKVTEKGKDVELRCDPISGHTALYWYRQSLGQGLEFLIYFQGNSAPDKSGLPSDRFSAERTGGSVSTLTIQRTQQEDSAVYLCASSFGTGSYGYTFGSGTRLTVV.